The 5 T cell receptor beta chains in this list originate from one sample, sequenced in a study of T-cell reconstitution after alpha-beta-depleted transplantation in children. Molecular barcoding with unique molecular identifiers was used for the TCRbeta library. Each CDR3 protein gets one entry after TCRdb re-called the PCR reads with MiXCR. Counted here are hundreds of thousands of distinct CDR3 sequences, about 9.2% occurring once; the ten biggest clones make up 5.5% to 8%. Sequencing used PBMCs from the stem cell graft donor, obtained from the stem cell graft. The receptors were gathered from a human donor who donated a stem cell graft to a child with acute lymphoblastic leukemia.

This clonotype was observed a few times. The V and J genes are TRBV1 and TRBJ1-4. TRBV1 is deemed a pseudogene. This CDR3 spans 14 amino acids. CDR3 DNA: TGCACCAGCAGCCAAAAGGGGAGGAAAGAAAAACTGTTTTTT. It specifies CTSSQKGRKEKLFF.

This clonotype was detected only a few times. The chain links TRBV15 to TRBJ2-4; 13 bases fit TRBD2. CDR1 is LNHNV, CDR2 YYDKDF, per germline (reference sequence). V was pared by 6 bases and J by 7 bases, with 6 bases of the junction left unmatched. CDR3 size: 15 residues. CDR3 sequence: CATSPTSGGRNIQYF. CDR3 sequence (DNA): TGTGCCACCAGTCCGACTAGCGGGGGGAGGAACATTCAGTACTTC.

This clonotype has a count of ten or more. The V call is TRBV20-1, the J call TRBJ2-1; 9 nucleotides agree with TRBD2. The germline gives CDR1 DFQATT, CDR2 SNEGSKA (reference sequence). CDR3 length: 15 residues. J was trimmed by 9 bases and V by 5 bases; bases with no gene match: 14. The CDR3 nucleotides are TGCAGTGCTGCGGGGTCGCGGGGGGGTTTTGGTGAGCAGTTCTTC. Translating it yields CSAAGSRGGFGEQFF.

J is TRBJ1-4 and V is TRBV7-7; D is possibly TRBD1 (6 bases). Trimming cost V 1 base and J 7 bases, with 19 bases left between them. Germline V gene sequence: CDR1 SSHAT, CDR2 FNYEAQ (reference sequence). The CDR3 length is 17 residues. CDR3 nucleotides: TGTGCCAGCAGCTTAGGGACAGTCCTGGCGGGGGGTGAAAAACTGTTTTTT. This gives the protein CASSLGTVLAGGEKLFF.

DNA for the CDR3: TGCAGTGCTAGTCCGGGGGGCTTATCACCCCTCCACTTT. Translation gives CSASPGGLSPLHF. V and J are TRBV20-1 and TRBJ1-6, with D tentatively TRBD1 (6 bases). Trimming left V 3 bases short and J 10 bases short, with 13 bases between. The CDR3 sequence is 13 residues long. Germline V gene data show CDR1 as DFQATT and CDR2 as SNEGSKA (reference sequence).